Listed below are T cell receptor beta chains from one sample, sequenced in a study of blood T cells in healthy people across ages. Via MiXCR, TCRdb re-called the 5' RACE reads, giving one row per CDR3 protein. The table has just under 750,000 distinct CDR3 sequences, 22% seen once. Material: blood. The source of these receptors is a man in his 70s in good health. The CDR3 runs from the conserved cysteine through the conserved F or W. Fields, in order: V gene, clone size, D gene, J gene, CDR3 protein, CDR3 DNA. The D gene is left open where the match is weak. A row's size may be missing; if present it is once, few, many or a size class.

TRBV12-3/TRBV12-4,few,TRBD1,TRBJ1-2,CASSLGTGGYGYTF,TGTGCCAGCAGTTTGGGGACAGGGGGCTACGGCTACACCTTC
TRBV24-1,NA,NA,TRBJ2-5,CATSEGVETQYF,TGTGCCACCAGTGAAGGGGTTGAGACCCAGTACTTC
TRBV20-1,few,NA,TRBJ1-4,CSARGRQGRTNEKLFF,TGCAGTGCTAGAGGTCGGCAGGGAAGAACTAATGAAAAACTGTTTTTT
TRBV6-1,few,NA,TRBJ1-2,CASSGRWGADYGYTF,TGTGCCAGCAGTGGGCGATGGGGAGCGGACTATGGCTACACCTTC
TRBV27,NA,TRBD1,TRBJ1-2,CASGDRGLYGYTF,TGTGCCAGCGGGGACAGGGGGCTCTATGGCTACACCTTC
TRBV20-1,NA,TRBD2,TRBJ2-5,CSARRIAGLETQYF,TGCAGTGCTAGACGGATAGCGGGATTAGAGACCCAGTACTTC
TRBV3-1,few,TRBD1,TRBJ1-6,CASSSRTGEGSPLHF,TGTGCCAGCAGCTCGAGGACAGGGGAAGGATCACCCCTCCACTTT
TRBV5-1,few,NA,TRBJ1-1,CASSFPRDTEAFF,TGCGCCAGCAGCTTCCCGCGGGACACTGAAGCTTTCTTT
TRBV12-3/TRBV12-4,few,NA,TRBJ2-4,CASRNSTIERDIQYF,TGTGCCAGCCGGAACTCAACAATAGAGAGAGACATTCAGTACTTC
TRBV20-1,few,NA,TRBJ1-2,CSARDLRTPGYGYTF,TGCAGTGCTAGAGATCTTCGGACGCCTGGCTATGGCTACACCTTC
TRBV11-3,NA,NA,TRBJ2-2,CASRVLKNTGELFF,TGTGCCAGCAGGGTCCTCAAGAACACCGGGGAGCTGTTTTTT
TRBV12-3/TRBV12-4,many,NA,TRBJ1-1,CASSSTPSGRFVMNTEAFF,TGTGCCAGCAGTTCCACACCTTCGGGACGTTTCGTCATGAACACTGAAGCTTTCTTT
TRBV20-1,NA,NA,TRBJ2-2,CSAEPALAENTGELFF,TGCAGTGCGGAACCCGCCTTAGCAGAGAACACCGGGGAGCTGTTTTTT
TRBV20-1,few,NA,TRBJ2-3,CSALGASTDTQYF,TGCAGTGCCCTCGGGGCTAGCACAGATACGCAGTATTTT
TRBV4-3,NA,NA,TRBJ2-5,CASSQVTYQETQYF,TGCGCCAGCAGCCAAGTTACCTACCAAGAGACCCAGTACTTC
TRBV20-1,few,NA,TRBJ2-1,CSAGAFSEQFF,TGCAGTGCTGGGGCCTTTAGTGAGCAGTTCTTC
TRBV24-1,NA,TRBD1,TRBJ1-2,CATSDAGTVHGYTF,TGTGCCACCAGTGATGCCGGGACAGTCCATGGCTACACCTTC
TRBV20-1,NA,NA,TRBJ2-1,CSAITTYNEQFF,TGCAGTGCTATTACTACGTACAATGAGCAGTTCTTC
TRBV11-2,few,NA,TRBJ1-1,CASSLDEHYTEAFF,TGTGCCAGCAGCTTAGATGAACACTACACTGAAGCTTTCTTT
TRBV24-1,many,NA,TRBJ2-5,CATSGSAGKETQYF,TGTGCCACCAGTGGATCGGCGGGTAAAGAGACCCAGTACTTC
TRBV5-6,few,NA,TRBJ1-4,CASSLVVGEKLFF,TGTGCCAGCAGCTTGGTGGTCGGTGAAAAACTGTTTTTT
TRBV7-2,NA,TRBD2,TRBJ2-4,CASSSTFGGGNIQYF,TGTGCCAGCAGCTCGACCTTCGGGGGGGGTAACATTCAGTACTTC
TRBV2,NA,NA,TRBJ1-1,CASGTGSDTEAFF,TGTGCCAGCGGTACAGGGTCCGACACTGAAGCTTTCTTT
TRBV11-3,NA,TRBD1,TRBJ2-5,CASSSWTGGSETQYF,TGTGCCAGCAGCTCCTGGACAGGGGGCTCGGAGACCCAGTACTTC
TRBV5-1,few,NA,TRBJ2-2,CASIGAANTGELFF,TGCGCCAGCATCGGAGCAGCGAACACCGGGGAGCTGTTTTTT
TRBV5-1,NA,TRBD2,TRBJ2-3,CASSSPPGLAPYTDTQYF,TGCGCCAGCAGCTCACCTCCGGGACTAGCGCCGTACACAGATACGCAGTATTTT
TRBV6-2/TRBV6-3,few,TRBD1,TRBJ2-1,CASSSRTPGQGYNEQFF,TGTGCCAGCAGTTCCAGAACTCCGGGACAGGGCTACAATGAGCAGTTCTTC
TRBV7-9,NA,NA,TRBJ2-3,CASSLADLGDTQYF,TGTGCCAGCAGCTTAGCGGACCTCGGGGATACGCAGTATTTT
TRBV12-3/TRBV12-4,few,NA,TRBJ2-6,CASNSASGANVLTF,TGTGCCAGCAACTCGGCGTCCGGGGCCAACGTCCTGACTTTC
TRBV27,NA,TRBD2,TRBJ2-3,CASSPRTSGRWGTDTQYF,TGTGCCAGCAGTCCCCGGACTAGCGGGAGATGGGGCACAGATACGCAGTATTTT
TRBV29-1,NA,NA,TRBJ1-1,CSVEDPGKVGTTEAFF,TGCAGCGTTGAAGATCCGGGTAAGGTGGGAACCACTGAAGCTTTCTTT
TRBV20-1,NA,NA,TRBJ2-5,CSAFLANRETQYF,TGCAGTGCCTTCCTAGCTAACCGAGAGACCCAGTACTTC
TRBV15,few,NA,TRBJ1-5,CATSRNTGQPQHF,TGTGCCACCAGCAGAAATACTGGTCAGCCCCAGCATTTT
TRBV6-5,NA,NA,TRBJ2-1,CASTPINPQGYNEQFF,TGTGCCAGCACCCCCATTAACCCGCAGGGTTACAATGAGCAGTTCTTC
TRBV3-1,few,TRBD2,TRBJ2-1,CASSQQVGLVQFF,TGTGCCAGCAGCCAACAGGTTGGACTAGTTCAGTTCTTC
TRBV6-2/TRBV6-3,NA,NA,TRBJ2-4,CASSGTSPKNIQYF,TGTGCCAGCAGTGGGACATCCCCCAAAAACATTCAGTACTTC
TRBV12-3/TRBV12-4,NA,NA,TRBJ2-2,CAGSPTARNTGELFF,TGTGCCGGCAGCCCGACAGCGCGGAACACCGGGGAGCTGTTTTTT
TRBV6-6,many,NA,TRBJ2-3,CASSYARPDTQYF,TGTGCCAGCAGTTACGCCCGGCCAGATACGCAGTATTTT
TRBV12-3/TRBV12-4,few,NA,TRBJ2-4,CASSLKDIQYF,TGTGCCAGCAGTCTCAAAGACATTCAGTACTTC
TRBV7-9,NA,NA,TRBJ2-3,CASSDRTPSTDTQYF,TGTGCCAGCAGCGACCGGACGCCCAGCACAGATACGCAGTATTTT
TRBV12-3/TRBV12-4,few,TRBD1,TRBJ1-1,CASRPGQGANTEAFF,TGTGCCAGCCGTCCGGGACAGGGGGCAAACACTGAAGCTTTCTTT
TRBV12-3/TRBV12-4,NA,NA,TRBJ1-1,CASSFVQPSTEAFF,TGTGCCAGCAGTTTTGTCCAACCGTCAACTGAAGCTTTCTTT
TRBV5-1,few,NA,TRBJ1-1,CASSLDGSRANSEAFF,TGCGCCAGCAGCTTGGATGGTTCCAGGGCCAACTCTGAAGCTTTCTTT
TRBV15,NA,NA,TRBJ1-2,CATSRDRKANYGYTF,TGTGCCACCAGCAGAGATAGGAAAGCTAACTATGGCTACACCTTC
TRBV12-3/TRBV12-4,few,NA,TRBJ1-2,CASSLNLYGYTF,TGTGCCAGCAGTTTAAATCTTTATGGCTACACCTTC
TRBV9,NA,TRBD2,TRBJ2-5,CASSVSGPAETQYF,TGTGCCAGCAGCGTTAGCGGGCCGGCTGAGACCCAGTACTTC
TRBV27,NA,NA,TRBJ2-3,CASLGVDTQYF,TGTGCCAGCCTTGGGGTGGATACGCAGTATTTT
TRBV20-1,NA,TRBD2,TRBJ2-1,CSALVTSGRAYNEQFF,TGCAGTGCTCTAGTCACTAGCGGGAGGGCCTACAATGAGCAGTTCTTC
TRBV6-5,NA,NA,TRBJ2-5,CASSPYARAETQYF,TGTGCCAGCAGCCCCTATGCTAGGGCAGAGACCCAGTACTTC
TRBV20-1,NA,NA,TRBJ2-3,CSAKIGTDTQYF,TGCAGTGCTAAAATAGGCACAGATACGCAGTATTTT
TRBV14,few,NA,TRBJ1-2,CGSTQDFGYWGYTF,TGTGGCAGCACCCAAGACTTCGGCTATTGGGGCTACACCTTC
TRBV2,NA,NA,TRBJ1-5,CASSQQFSNQPQHF,TGTGCCAGCAGTCAACAGTTTAGCAATCAGCCCCAGCATTTT
TRBV29-1,NA,TRBD2,TRBJ2-3,CSVEGGLAGAPDTQYF,TGCAGCGTTGAAGGGGGTCTAGCGGGAGCCCCAGATACGCAGTATTTT
TRBV9,NA,NA,TRBJ2-3,CASSPAQGKAFTDTQYF,TGTGCCAGCAGTCCAGCCCAGGGAAAAGCGTTCACAGATACGCAGTATTTT
TRBV12-3/TRBV12-4,few,NA,TRBJ1-2,CASSPGLARGYTF,TGTGCCAGCAGCCCGGGCTTGGCGCGTGGCTACACCTTC
TRBV6-6,NA,NA,TRBJ1-5,CASSQGGRVNQPQHF,TGTGCCAGCAGCCAAGGGGGTAGGGTCAATCAGCCCCAGCATTTT
TRBV5-1,NA,TRBD1,TRBJ1-1,CASSLAAGGGTEAFF,TGCGCCAGCAGCTTGGCCGCAGGGGGTGGTACTGAAGCTTTCTTT
TRBV20-1,once,NA,TRBJ1-2,CSARDQVTLNYGYTF,TGCAGTGCTAGAGATCAGGTTACCCTTAACTATGGCTACACCTTC